This T cell receptor (beta chain) was recovered during a study of blood T cell repertoires in COVID-19. V lost 3 bases, J lost 8 bases, and 14 bases lay in between. CDR3 length: 14 residues. CDR1 is MDHEN, CDR2 SYDVKM, per germline. Profiled with immunoSEQ multiplex PCR; TCRdb holds only in-frame clones, not every one. The sample has tens of thousands of clones; roughly 89% are singletons. The chain has TRBV28 and TRBJ2-1; no clear D gene. The source of this sequence is an elderly woman with active or convalescent COVID-19. Material for sequencing was peripheral blood. The CDR3 loop reads CASSFYGQADEQFF. CDR3 nucleotide sequence: TGTGCCAGCAGTTTTTATGGGCAGGCTGATGAGCAGTTCTTC.